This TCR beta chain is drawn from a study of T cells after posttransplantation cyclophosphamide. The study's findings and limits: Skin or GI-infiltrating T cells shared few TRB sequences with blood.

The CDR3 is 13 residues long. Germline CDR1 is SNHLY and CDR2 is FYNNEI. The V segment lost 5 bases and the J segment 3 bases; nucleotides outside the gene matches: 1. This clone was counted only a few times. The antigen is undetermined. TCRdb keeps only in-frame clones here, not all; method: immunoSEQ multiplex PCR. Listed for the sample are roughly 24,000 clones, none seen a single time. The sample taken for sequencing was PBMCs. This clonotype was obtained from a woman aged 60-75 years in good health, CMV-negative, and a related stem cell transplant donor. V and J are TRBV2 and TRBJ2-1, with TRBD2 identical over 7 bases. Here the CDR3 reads CASSLAGYNEQFF. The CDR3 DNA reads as TGTGCCAGCAGTTTAGCGGGCTACAATGAGCAGTTCTTC.